These 28 T cell receptor beta chains were sequenced from one sample in a study of T cells after yellow fever vaccination (dated by TCRdb to the late 2010s). The treatment or condition label on this specimen signifies: live attenuated yellow fever vaccine strain. Library preparation used 5' RACE. The sequencer was an Illumina HiSeq 2500. TCRdb reworked the public reads: Q25 trimming with fastp, MiXCR clone assembly, productive beta chains retained. For every CDR3 protein sequence, its rows merge into one entry that carries the most common genes and DNA. A total of 170,000 or so distinct CDR3 sequences appear in this sample, roughly 6.2% of them only once. The top ten clonotypes cover 2.9% of the sample. This sample comprised CD4+ T cells sorted from PBMCs, obtained on the day of the first yellow fever vaccination. The receptors originated from a young man who received the YFV17D yellow fever vaccine.

This clonotype was observed at least ten times. The chain uses TRBV4-3 and TRBJ2-5, with TRBD2 identical over 12 bases. J was trimmed by 5 bases and V by 1 base; bases with no gene match: 5. There are 16 residues in the CDR3. Germline V gives CDR1 LGHNA, CDR2 YSLEER. The CDR3 reads CASSQGWTSGAETQYF. DNA for the CDR3: TGCGCCAGCAGCCAAGGCTGGACTAGCGGGGCGGAGACCCAGTACTTC.

This clonotype was seen a few times. The rearrangement joins TRBV30 to TRBJ2-1; 13 nucleotides align to TRBD2. The CDR3 runs to 19 residues. The V gene's germline CDR1 is GTSNPN and CDR2 SVGIG (reference sequence). V lost 1 base and J lost 0; bases outside the gene matches: 9. The CDR3, as DNA: TGTGCCTGGAGTGACAGACTAGCGGGGGGCCAGAGCTCCTACAATGAGCAGTTCTTC. It is translated as CAWSDRLAGGQSSYNEQFF.

In this sample, this clonotype turned up many times. V usage is TRBV12-3 or TRBV12-4 and J usage is TRBJ2-7, with 7 bases that match TRBD1. The V segment lost 6 bases and the J segment 5 bases; nucleotides outside the gene matches: 13. CDR3 length: 15 residues. The CDR3 is CASSRPGQGVHEQYF. DNA for the CDR3: TGTGCCAGCAGCCGACCCGGGCAGGGGGTCCACGAGCAGTACTTC.

Ten or more counts support this clonotype. The chain joins TRBV9 to TRBJ2-1; TRBD2 matches at 9 bases. The CDR3 is made up of 13 amino acids. J lost 14 bases, V lost 0 bases, and 6 bases had no gene match. In germline, CDR1 is SGDLS, CDR2 YYNGEE. CDR3 coding DNA: TGTGCCAGCAGCGTAGTTGCGGGGGGGCGAAAGTTCTTC. This translates into CASSVVAGGRKFF.

This rearrangement joins TRBV20-1 to TRBJ2-1, with 9 nucleotides matching TRBD2. This CDR3 has 16 amino acids. The trim removed 0 bases at V and 8 bases at J, leaving 11 bases unmatched. Germline-derived CDR1 and CDR2 are DFQATT and SNEGSKA (reference sequence). The CDR3, as DNA: TGCAGTGCTAGAGATAGGCAGCGGGGGGTCGTATATGAGCAGTTCTTC. Translated, it gives CSARDRQRGVVYEQFF.

The CDR3 sequence is CASSLVAGAGAGELFF. In DNA, the CDR3 is TGCGCCAGCAGCTTGGTAGCAGGGGCCGGGGCCGGGGAGCTGTTTTTT. The rearrangement uses TRBV5-1 and TRBJ2-2, with a tentative D call TRBD1 (6 bases). V dropped 0 bases and J dropped 6 bases, with 15 bases sitting between them. Looked up from germline, CDR1 is SGHRS and CDR2 is YFSETQ. CDR3 size: 16 residues.

This clonotype was counted at least ten times. The chain combines TRBV5-1 with TRBJ2-5, with 7 nucleotides matching TRBD2. CDR3 size: 15 residues. The germline CDR1 and CDR2 sequences are SGHRS and YFSETQ. Trimming cost V 3 bases and J 4 bases; bases outside gene matches: 9. CDR3 region: CASSYGPTGGETQYF. CDR3 in DNA: TGCGCCAGCAGCTACGGACCCACGGGGGGAGAGACCCAGTACTTC. Full variable domain (remainder filled in from reference TRBV5-1 and TRBJ2-5): KAGVTQTPRYLIKTRGQQVTLSCSPISGHRSVSWYQQTPGQGLQFLFEYFSETQRNKGNFPGRFSGRQFSNSRSEMNVSTLELGDSALYLCASSYGPTGGETQYFGPGTRLLVL.

This clonotype showed up many times. This chain uses TRBV12-3 or TRBV12-4 with TRBJ1-6, with 7 bases lining up with TRBD1. V was pared by 5 bases and J by 8 bases, with 3 bases of the junction left unmatched. There are 13 residues in the CDR3. CDR3 coding DNA: TGTGCCAGCAGTCGGGACAGTTATTCACCCCTCCACTTT. It codes for CASSRDSYSPLHF.

The chain links TRBV4-2 to TRBJ2-1; 12 bases fit TRBD2. CDR3 length equals 20 residues. J lost 0 bases, V lost 4 bases, and 13 bases had no gene match. Germline V CDR1 and CDR2: LGHNA, YNFKEQ. The CDR3 spells CASSLLGASGGARSYNEQFF. The CDR3 DNA sequence: TGTGCCAGCAGCCTTCTCGGGGCTAGCGGGGGGGCCCGCTCCTACAATGAGCAGTTCTTC.

The rearrangement joins TRBV12-3 or TRBV12-4 to TRBJ2-7, with TRBD2 matching 7 bases. The junction had 7 bases not matched to a gene; V was cut back by 5 bases and J by 6 bases. The CDR3 covers 13 residues. The CDR3 nucleotides read TGTGCCAGCAGTCGGGGAGGGTTTAGCGAGCAGTACGTC. Translating it yields CASSRGGFSEQYV.

This clonotype has a handful of counts. The V gene is TRBV20-1, the J gene TRBJ2-1; D ambiguous. The CDR3 is 12 residues long. Germline values: CDR1 DFQATT, CDR2 SNEGSKA (reference sequence). V lost 0 bases and J 8 bases, leaving 8 bases between the germline ends. The CDR3 protein is CSARDVADEQFF. DNA of the CDR3: TGCAGTGCTAGAGATGTGGCGGATGAGCAGTTCTTC.

This clonotype was counted a few times. The chain links TRBV24-1 to TRBJ2-1, with TRBD2 identical over 7 bases. Trimming at V came to 1 base and at J to 9 bases, leaving 2 bases not matched to a gene. The CDR3 has 13 residues. Germline-derived CDR1 and CDR2 are KGHDR and SFDVKD. In DNA form, the CDR3 reads TGTGCCACCAGTGATTTAGCTAGCGGTGAGCAGTTCTTC. This sequence encodes CATSDLASGEQFF.

This clonotype has at least ten counts. The chain is built from TRBV5-1 and TRBJ2-7; 9 nucleotides line up with TRBD2. CDR1 and CDR2 (germline): SGHRS, YFSETQ. With V trimmed by 5 bases and J by 7 bases, 13 bases remained unmatched. The CDR3 spans 15 residues. Here the CDR3 DNA reads TGCGCCAGCAGGTTGACTAGCGGTGACTTCGTAGAGCAGTACTTC. It is translated as CASRLTSGDFVEQYF.

The chain is built from TRBV4-2 and TRBJ2-3, with TRBD1 matching 8 bases. The CDR3 has 16 amino acids. The junction had 6 bases not matched to a gene; V was cut back by 3 bases and J by 1 base. The germline gives CDR1 LGHNA, CDR2 YNFKEQ. The CDR3 is CASSQGDRGRTDTQYF. The CDR3 nucleotides are TGTGCCAGCAGCCAGGGCGACAGGGGCCGCACAGATACGCAGTATTTT.

A remark on this clonotype: A much larger clone lies one base from this, so it may be a read error. The CDR3 nucleotides are TGCGCCAGCAGAGCTGGGGACGGCTACGAGCAGTACGTC. The encoded protein is CASRAGDGYEQYV. This chain links TRBV5-1 with TRBJ2-7; D assignment may be TRBD1 or TRBD2 (5 bases each). Germline V CDR1 and CDR2: SGHRS, YFSETQ. The CDR3 extends over 13 amino acids. V lost 5 bases, J lost 3 bases, and 12 bases lay in between.

The rearrangement uses TRBV5-1 and TRBJ2-3; 9 bases align to TRBD2. V trimming: 1 base; J trimming: 2 bases; junction bases outside the gene matches: 5. The CDR3 is 16 residues long. Germline V gives CDR1 SGHRS, CDR2 YFSETQ. The CDR3, as DNA: TGCGCCAGCAGCTTGCCCAGCGGGGGGACCACAGATACGCAGTATTTT. Protein sequence: CASSLPSGGTTDTQYF.

The rearrangement links TRBV18 to TRBJ1-1; D is possibly TRBD1 (5 bases). The CDR3 spans 14 residues. V lost 3 bases, J lost 2 bases, and 10 bases lay in between. Germline loops: CDR1 KGHSH, CDR2 LQKENI. CDR3 loop: CASSPQGGNTEAFF. DNA of the CDR3: TGTGCCAGCTCACCGCAGGGCGGAAACACTGAAGCTTTCTTT. Full variable domain (outside the CDR3, taken from reference TRBV18 and TRBJ1-1): NAGVMQNPRHLVRRRGQEARLRCSPMKGHSHVYWYRQLPEEGLKFMVYLQKENIIDESGMPKERFSAEFPKEGPSILRIQQVVRGDSAAYFCASSPQGGNTEAFFGQGTRLTVV.

V is TRBV7-9 and J is TRBJ1-1; 9 positions agree with TRBD1. Germline V gives CDR1 SEHNR, CDR2 FQNEAQ (reference sequence). The ends lost 5 bases at V and 0 bases at J; junction bases unmatched: 7. This CDR3 is 16 amino acids long. CDR3 nucleotides: TGTGCCAGCAGCGGGACAGGGTTAGGGATGAACACTGAAGCTTTCTTT. Translation gives CASSGTGLGMNTEAFF.

This clonotype was observed many times. V and J are TRBV7-9 and TRBJ2-3, with no clear D. Trimming shortened V by 2 bases and J by 4 bases, and 13 bases separated the two germline ends. In germline, CDR1 is SEHNR, CDR2 FQNEAQ (reference sequence). The CDR3 loop spans 15 amino acids. The CDR3 DNA reads TGTGCCAGCAGCTTACCGGGTTTCTTCGCAGATACGCAGTATTTT. Translating it yields CASSLPGFFADTQYF.

This clonotype was counted a few times. The chain joins TRBV7-3 to TRBJ1-1, with 7 bases that match TRBD1. Germline V gene lookup returns CDR1 SGHTA and CDR2 FQGTGA. The CDR3 totals 17 residues. J lost 1 base, V lost 5 bases, and 13 bases had no gene match. CDR3 nucleotides: TGTGCCAGCAGCCAAAGGTTGGTGGGGACAGAGAACACTGAAGCTTTCTTT. Amino acids: CASSQRLVGTENTEAFF.

This clonotype was observed a handful of times. This chain links TRBV9 with TRBJ1-5, with D unclear. Germline V gene lookup returns CDR1 SGDLS and CDR2 YYNGEE. The CDR3 sequence is 14 residues long. V gave up 4 bases and J gave up 7 bases, with 15 bases separating them. CDR3 sequence reads: CASSLLPLGQPQHF. For the CDR3, the DNA is TGTGCCAGCAGCCTCCTGCCCCTGGGACAGCCCCAGCATTTT.

In this sample, this clonotype turned up many times. V and J are TRBV6-1 and TRBJ2-7; no firm D call. CDR3 length: 14 amino acids. V was trimmed by 2 bases and J by 3 bases, leaving 11 bases between them. CDR1 and CDR2 (germline): MNHNS, SASEGT. The CDR3 DNA follows: TGTGCCAGCAGTGAAACAAACGCTGGCTACGAGCAGTACGTC. Encoded protein: CASSETNAGYEQYV.

This clonotype was seen ten or more times. For the CDR3, the DNA is TGTGCCAGCAGCCAACGGACAACCGGGGAGCTGTTTTTT. This translates into CASSQRTTGELFF. V gene TRBV14 combines with J gene TRBJ2-2, with D possibly matching TRBD1 (5 bases). CDR3 size: 13 residues. Trimming removed 2 bases from V and 5 bases from J, with 6 bases in between. Germline V CDR1 and CDR2: SGHDN, FVKESK.

This clonotype was recorded at least ten times. This chain links TRBV12-3 or TRBV12-4 with TRBJ1-4; 8 bases line up with TRBD1. CDR3 size: 15 residues. The V gene end was trimmed by 5 bases and the J gene end by 7 bases; junction bases not matched to a gene: 9. The CDR3, as DNA: TGTGCCAGCAGTGTCAGGGGGCTCAGTGTTGAAAAACTGTTTTTT. Encoded protein: CASSVRGLSVEKLFF.

This clonotype was seen repeatedly, ten times or more. This chain uses TRBV11-2 with TRBJ2-2; 9 bases are shared with TRBD2. Looked up from germline, CDR1 is SGHAT and CDR2 is FQNNGV. This CDR3 comprises 15 residues. V was pared by 5 bases and J by 3 bases, with 4 bases of the junction left unmatched. In DNA, the CDR3 is TGTGCCAGCAGCCTCCGACTAGCGGACACCGGGGAGCTGTTTTTT. This gives the protein CASSLRLADTGELFF.

In its sample, this clonotype was seen many times. The chain is built from TRBV20-1 and TRBJ1-5; a weak D match, TRBD1 (5 bases). From germline, CDR1 is DFQATT and CDR2 SNEGSKA (reference sequence). V was cut by 5 bases and J by 11 bases, with 13 bases left in between. This CDR3 spans 11 amino acids. The CDR3 reads CSAVTRQTQHF. As DNA, the CDR3 is TGCAGTGCTGTGACGCGACAGACCCAGCATTTT.

This clonotype was counted many times. The chain couples TRBV20-1 to TRBJ1-2, with 7 bases lining up with TRBD1. Germline CDR1 reads DFQATT; CDR2 reads SNEGSKA (reference sequence). CDR3 length equals 13 residues. Trimming at V came to 6 bases and at J to 5 bases, leaving 9 bases not matched to a gene. The chain's CDR3 is CSAARQGNYGYTF. The CDR3 nucleotides read TGCAGTGCCGCCCGACAGGGTAATTATGGCTACACCTTC.

This clonotype was counted at least ten times. V and J are TRBV20-1 and TRBJ2-3; TRBD1 matches 9 bases. Trimming at V came to 3 bases and at J to 6 bases, leaving 10 bases not matched to a gene. The CDR3 consists of 15 residues. The V gene's germline CDR1 is DFQATT and CDR2 SNEGSKA (reference sequence). Here the CDR3 reads CSARLNRGHSDTQYF. DNA of the CDR3: TGCAGTGCTAGGCTGAACAGGGGGCATTCGGATACGCAGTATTTT.